This entry features one T cell receptor beta chain sequence. What it binds is not known. An end of the junction differs from the germline gene, which may be a read error. Per the germline V gene, CDR1 is SSHAT and CDR2 is FNYEAQ (reference sequence). There are 13 residues in the CDR3. Run at survey level, the immunoSEQ assay was version v3.0. Only in-frame clones appear in the TCRdb table, and some are missing; sequencing was by immunoSEQ multiplex PCR. This repertoire shows more than 20,000 clones, about 91% found once; its top ten account for roughly 9.3%. This record belongs to a study of long-term antiretroviral therapy in people with HIV. Going into DNA extraction, samples held about 1-11 million cryopreserved PBMC. The study, taken as a whole, reports: Clones showing expansion before ART dominated the repertoire at all time points. Diversity went up after ART and still fell short of transplant donor controls.

The sequence came from a man over 45 with HIV. The source material was unsorted PBMCs, sampled 1.8 years before starting antiretroviral therapy. The chain uses TRBV7-7 and TRBJ2-7; D is perhaps TRBD1 or TRBD2 (5 bases each). The CDR3 coding sequence is TGTGCTAGCAGCAGGGACGTTGGGTACGAGCAGTACTTC. Protein sequence: CASSRDVGYEQYF.